One and the same sample provided the 9 T cell receptor beta chains below, sequenced in a study of blood T cell repertoires in COVID-19. Repertoires were generated with immunoSEQ multiplex PCR, while TCRdb's copy carries only in-frame clones and drops some. The table includes 180,000 or so clones, roughly three quarters detected once. Sequencing was done on a sample of PBMCs or T cells enriched from blood (not recorded which). These receptors all stem from a man in his 60s who had been exposed to COVID-19.

The V call is TRBV24-1, the J call TRBJ2-6; D is perhaps TRBD2 (6 bases). The CDR3 consists of 14 residues. V lost 9 bases and J lost 2, with 10 bases in between. Germline V gives CDR1 KGHDR, CDR2 SFDVKD. CDR3 region: CATGGSTGANVLTF. The CDR3 DNA follows: TGTGCCACCGGGGGGTCAACTGGGGCCAACGTCCTGACTTTC.

The chain is built from TRBV9 and TRBJ2-5, with 9 nucleotides matching TRBD1. Germline values: CDR1 SGDLS, CDR2 YYNGEE. V lost 0 bases and J lost 5; bases outside the gene matches: 14. The CDR3 contains 18 residues. DNA for the CDR3: TGTGCCAGCAGCGTAGGTGTGTCGGGACAGGGTCGAGGGGAGACCCAGTACTTC. Protein sequence: CASSVGVSGQGRGETQYF.

The V call is TRBV5-1, the J call TRBJ1-2, with TRBD1 matching 7 bases. V dropped 4 bases and J dropped 6; count of bases not matched to a gene: 12. The CDR3 loop spans 15 amino acids. Germline V gene lookup returns CDR1 SGHRS and CDR2 YFSETQ. CDR3 residues: CASSDSLGQPNGYTF. The CDR3 DNA reads as TGCGCCAGCAGCGATAGTCTGGGACAGCCGAATGGCTACACCTTC.

This sequence joins TRBV20-1 and TRBJ1-4; D gene uncertain. The CDR3 length is 11 residues. Trimming left V 7 bases short and J 8 bases short, with 11 bases between. CDR1 and CDR2 from the germline V gene are DFQATT and SNEGSKA (reference sequence). CDR3 nucleotides: TGCAGTGGTGAGGCGGAAGAAAAACTGTTTTTT. It is translated as CSGEAEEKLFF.

V and J are TRBV28 and TRBJ1-1; D is undetermined. The ends were cut back, 5 bases at V and 4 bases at J, with 5 bases in the middle. Germline V CDR1 and CDR2: MDHEN, SYDVKM. The CDR3 length is 11 residues. This chain's CDR3 is CASSPFTEAFF. The CDR3, as DNA: TGTGCCAGCAGTCCCTTCACTGAAGCTTTCTTT.

This clone has only one observation. V and J are TRBV7-3 and TRBJ1-2, with 7 nucleotides matching TRBD1. The CDR3 totals 13 residues. V dropped 4 bases and J dropped 8; count of bases not matched to a gene: 7. Germline CDR1 reads SGHTA; CDR2 reads FQGTGA. The CDR3 sequence is CASSSDRDRGYTF. CDR3 coding DNA: TGTGCCAGCAGCTCAGATAGGGACAGAGGCTACACCTTC.

This chain links TRBV6-5 with TRBJ2-1, with 13 nucleotides matching TRBD2. Trimming removed 4 bases from V and 6 bases from J; junction bases left unmatched: 6. This CDR3 is 16 amino acids long. Germline-derived CDR1 and CDR2 are MNHEY and SVGAGI. The CDR3 DNA sequence: TGTGCCAGCAGTTCTTGGACTAGCGGGAGTGGCAATGAGCAGTTCTTC. Protein product: CASSSWTSGSGNEQFF.

This clone was seen at least ten times. The chain combines TRBV7-2 with TRBJ1-4; D uncertain. Trimming cost V 4 bases and J 8 bases, with 8 bases left between them. The V gene's germline CDR1 is SGHTA and CDR2 FQGNSA. The CDR3 has 12 amino acids. CDR3 sequence (DNA): TGTGCCAGCAGCTCCACGCGAGAAAAACTGTTTTTT. Protein product: CASSSTREKLFF. The entire variable domain, with the rest obtained from reference TRBV7-2 and TRBJ1-4, is as follows: GAGVSQSPSNKVTEKGKDVELRCDPISGHTALYWYRQSLGQGLEFLIYFQGNSAPDKSGLPSDRFSAERTGGSVSTLTIQRTQQEDSAVYLCASSSTREKLFFGSGTQLSVL.

This chain joins TRBV7-6 and TRBJ2-1, with 7 bases fitting TRBD2. CDR3 length: 15 residues. J lost 3 bases, V lost 0 bases, and 2 bases had no gene match. CDR1 and CDR2 (germline): SGHVS, FNYEAQ. CDR3 region: CASSLALAVYNEQFF. The DNA for the CDR3 is TGTGCCAGCAGCTTAGCGCTAGCGGTCTACAATGAGCAGTTCTTC.